A selection of T cell receptor beta chains follows, all from one sample in a study of blood T cell repertoires in COVID-19. Sequenced by immunoSEQ multiplex PCR; TCRdb stores in-frame clones only, minus some. The sample contains roughly 280,000 clones, around nine tenths of which appear only once. The sequenced sample was peripheral blood. The receptors here all came from a woman aged 60-75 years with COVID-19, enrolled during active disease. Each CDR3 is given with its conserved first and last residue. Fields, in order: J gene, D gene, clone size, V gene, CDR3 DNA, CDR3 protein. The D gene is left open where the match is weak. Size values are once, few and many counts, or a class for expanded clones, and some rows have none.

J gene: TRBJ2-1; D gene: TRBD2; clone size: .; V gene: TRBV7-9; CDR3 DNA: TGTGCCAGCAGCTTAAGTCGGAGCGGGAGGGTAGGTGAGCAGTTCTTC; CDR3 protein: CASSLSRSGRVGEQFF
J gene: TRBJ2-4; D gene: TRBD2; clone size: .; V gene: TRBV30; CDR3 DNA: TGTGCCTGGAGCGGACTAGCGGCTATGCTTGACATTCAGTACTTC; CDR3 protein: CAWSGLAAMLDIQYF
J gene: TRBJ2-5; D gene: TRBD2; clone size: few; V gene: TRBV20-1; CDR3 DNA: TGCAGTGCTAGTCGAGCGGGCGGGAGGGAAGAGACCCAGTACTTC; CDR3 protein: CSASRAGGREETQYF
J gene: TRBJ2-7; D gene: TRBD2; clone size: .; V gene: TRBV6-5; CDR3 DNA: TGTGCCAGCAGCCAAGGACTAGCGGGAGTCCACGAGCAGTACTTC; CDR3 protein: CASSQGLAGVHEQYF
J gene: TRBJ2-1; D gene: TRBD2; clone size: .; V gene: TRBV6-5; CDR3 DNA: TGTGCCACTACTAGCGGGATCGGTTCCTACAATGAGCAGTTCTTC; CDR3 protein: CATTSGIGSYNEQFF
J gene: TRBJ2-1; D gene: .; clone size: once; V gene: TRBV18; CDR3 DNA: TGTGCCAGCTCACCAACGGCGGGGTGGGCGAGGAATGAGCAGTTCTTC; CDR3 protein: CASSPTAGWARNEQFF
J gene: TRBJ1-6; D gene: TRBD1; clone size: once; V gene: TRBV5-1; CDR3 DNA: TGCGCCAGCAGCTTGGTGACAGGGGTAAATTCACCCCTCCACTTT; CDR3 protein: CASSLVTGVNSPLHF
J gene: TRBJ1-1; D gene: .; clone size: .; V gene: TRBV5-1; CDR3 DNA: TGCGCCAGCACCCGGGTTTATGGAACTGAAGCTTTCTTT; CDR3 protein: CASTRVYGTEAFF
J gene: TRBJ2-1; D gene: .; clone size: .; V gene: TRBV5-5; CDR3 DNA: TGTGCCAGCAGCCCCGGGACTCTCTCCTACAATGAGCAGTTCTTC; CDR3 protein: CASSPGTLSYNEQFF
J gene: TRBJ1-1; D gene: .; clone size: .; V gene: TRBV9; CDR3 DNA: TGTGCCAGCAGCGTAGGAGGTAGGAACACTGAAGCTTTCTTT; CDR3 protein: CASSVGGRNTEAFF
J gene: TRBJ2-3; D gene: TRBD2; clone size: .; V gene: TRBV30; CDR3 DNA: TGTGCCTGGAGTGGGGGTCGCGGGAGGAGTTATGGGACGCAGTATTTT; CDR3 protein: CAWSGGRGRSYGTQYF
J gene: TRBJ2-5; D gene: .; clone size: .; V gene: TRBV20-1; CDR3 DNA: TGCAGTGCCGTCGGGAGAACCCAGTACTTC; CDR3 protein: CSAVGRTQYF
J gene: TRBJ2-1; D gene: TRBD2; clone size: .; V gene: TRBV5-1; CDR3 DNA: TGCGCCAGCAGCTTGGATGGCTTGGGAGGGCTTGACAATGAGCAGTTCTTC; CDR3 protein: CASSLDGLGGLDNEQFF
J gene: TRBJ1-2; D gene: .; clone size: .; V gene: TRBV27; CDR3 DNA: TGTGCCAGCAGTTTAGATCCCAGAGGGTCCTATGGCTACACCTTC; CDR3 protein: CASSLDPRGSYGYTF
J gene: TRBJ1-5; D gene: .; clone size: .; V gene: TRBV28; CDR3 DNA: TGTGCCAGCAGTTTCCAGTATAGCAATCAGCCCCAGCATTTT; CDR3 protein: CASSFQYSNQPQHF
J gene: TRBJ1-1; D gene: .; clone size: .; V gene: TRBV29-1; CDR3 DNA: TGCAGCGTTTCCACAATTGGGAACACTGAAGCTTTCTTT; CDR3 protein: CSVSTIGNTEAFF
J gene: TRBJ1-1; D gene: .; clone size: .; V gene: TRBV7-3; CDR3 DNA: TGTGCCAGCAGCCCACAGGGCCGTCGGACTGAAGCTTTCTTT; CDR3 protein: CASSPQGRRTEAFF
J gene: TRBJ2-3; D gene: TRBD2; clone size: .; V gene: TRBV4-2; CDR3 DNA: TGTGCCAGCAGCATCATTAGCGGGACTAGCACAGATACGCAGTATTTT; CDR3 protein: CASSIISGTSTDTQYF
J gene: TRBJ1-2; D gene: .; clone size: .; V gene: TRBV5-4; CDR3 DNA: TGTGCCAGCAGCTTGACAGGTGCCTTCTTTGGCTACACCTTC; CDR3 protein: CASSLTGAFFGYTF
J gene: TRBJ1-4; D gene: .; clone size: .; V gene: TRBV4-1; CDR3 DNA: TGCGCCAGCGGGCAGCTCAATGAAAAACTGTTTTTT; CDR3 protein: CASGQLNEKLFF
J gene: TRBJ2-7; D gene: .; clone size: .; V gene: TRBV5-1; CDR3 DNA: TGCGCCAGCAGCCAGGACATTCGATACGAGCAGTACTTC; CDR3 protein: CASSQDIRYEQYF
J gene: TRBJ1-2; D gene: .; clone size: .; V gene: TRBV2; CDR3 DNA: TGTGCCAGCAGTGAAGCCCCTTTAGTCGGCTATGGCTACACCTTC; CDR3 protein: CASSEAPLVGYGYTF
J gene: TRBJ2-5; D gene: .; clone size: few; V gene: TRBV15; CDR3 DNA: TGTGCCACCAGCAGAGAAGGACTCCAAGAGACCCAGTACTTC; CDR3 protein: CATSREGLQETQYF
J gene: TRBJ1-2; D gene: TRBD1; clone size: .; V gene: TRBV19; CDR3 DNA: TGTGCCAGTAGCCAAGGGGGCCAGGGAGTCATGTTCTATGGCTACACCTTC; CDR3 protein: CASSQGGQGVMFYGYTF
J gene: TRBJ1-4; D gene: TRBD1; clone size: .; V gene: TRBV5-5; CDR3 DNA: TGTGCCAGCAGCTTGGAAGGGACAGGAAATGAAAAACTGTTTTTT; CDR3 protein: CASSLEGTGNEKLFF
J gene: TRBJ1-1; D gene: .; clone size: .; V gene: TRBV19; CDR3 DNA: TGTGCCAGTACCCTGCCGGGACGGGGGGCGAAGGGTCTAAGCACTGAAGCTTTCTTT; CDR3 protein: CASTLPGRGAKGLSTEAFF
J gene: TRBJ2-3; D gene: TRBD2; clone size: .; V gene: TRBV29-1; CDR3 DNA: TGCAGCGTTGTTAGCGGGAATGCACTGACAGATACGCAGTATTTT; CDR3 protein: CSVVSGNALTDTQYF
J gene: TRBJ2-1; D gene: TRBD2; clone size: once; V gene: TRBV7-8; CDR3 DNA: TGTGCCAGCGGGGGGATATATGGACTAGCGGGAAGGAGCTCCTACAATGAGCAGTTCTTC; CDR3 protein: CASGGIYGLAGRSSYNEQFF
J gene: TRBJ2-3; D gene: TRBD2; clone size: .; V gene: TRBV25-1; CDR3 DNA: TGTGCCAGCAGTATGCTAGCGGGAGTGGGTGATACGCAGTATTTT; CDR3 protein: CASSMLAGVGDTQYF
J gene: TRBJ2-2; D gene: .; clone size: .; V gene: TRBV11-3; CDR3 DNA: TGTGCCAGCAGCTCGTCCTGGGCAGGGCGAGACACCGGGGAGCTGTTTTTT; CDR3 protein: CASSSSWAGRDTGELFF
J gene: TRBJ2-3; D gene: TRBD2; clone size: .; V gene: TRBV6-5; CDR3 DNA: TGTGCCAGCAGTTACGTGGGACTAGCGGGGATAACGCAGTATTTT; CDR3 protein: CASSYVGLAGITQYF
J gene: TRBJ2-1; D gene: TRBD1; clone size: .; V gene: TRBV9; CDR3 DNA: TGTGCCAGCAGCGTACGGGACAGGGTGAAGGGGTTATTGGATGAGCAGTTCTTC; CDR3 protein: CASSVRDRVKGLLDEQFF
J gene: TRBJ2-2; D gene: TRBD2; clone size: .; V gene: TRBV7-2; CDR3 DNA: TGTGCCAGCAGCTTACTGACTAGCGGGAACACCGGGGAGCTGTTTTTT; CDR3 protein: CASSLLTSGNTGELFF
J gene: TRBJ2-1; D gene: TRBD1; clone size: .; V gene: TRBV19; CDR3 DNA: TGTGCCAGTAGTATTCTGGGACAGGGGACATCTAATGAGCAGTTCTTC; CDR3 protein: CASSILGQGTSNEQFF
J gene: TRBJ1-6; D gene: .; clone size: .; V gene: TRBV28; CDR3 DNA: TGTGCCAGCAGTCAAAGGGGCGACTGGGGTTCACCCCTCCACTTT; CDR3 protein: CASSQRGDWGSPLHF
J gene: TRBJ2-1; D gene: .; clone size: .; V gene: TRBV29-1; CDR3 DNA: TGCAGCGTTGACGTCAGGGGGCTCGGTAGCGGGAGAGGTGAGCAGTTCTTC; CDR3 protein: CSVDVRGLGSGRGEQFF
J gene: TRBJ1-2; D gene: .; clone size: .; V gene: TRBV6-5; CDR3 DNA: TGTGCCAGCAGTCTCCCAACAGGGTTCCGCTATGGCTACACCTTC; CDR3 protein: CASSLPTGFRYGYTF
J gene: TRBJ2-1; D gene: TRBD1; clone size: .; V gene: TRBV4-3; CDR3 DNA: TGCGCCAGCCACCGACAGGGGGATATTTACAATGAGCAGTTCTTC; CDR3 protein: CASHRQGDIYNEQFF
J gene: TRBJ1-2; D gene: .; clone size: .; V gene: TRBV24-1; CDR3 DNA: TGTGCCACCAGTGAAGGGACATATAACTATGGCTACACCTTC; CDR3 protein: CATSEGTYNYGYTF
J gene: TRBJ2-5; D gene: TRBD2; clone size: .; V gene: TRBV7-8; CDR3 DNA: TGTGCCAGCAGCCGCGGGGGGGAGAAGACCCAGTACTTC; CDR3 protein: CASSRGGEKTQYF
J gene: TRBJ1-3; D gene: .; clone size: .; V gene: TRBV7-2; CDR3 DNA: TGTGCCAGCAGCTTAGATCCAGGGGTAGGAAACACCATATATTTT; CDR3 protein: CASSLDPGVGNTIYF
J gene: TRBJ2-2; D gene: TRBD2; clone size: .; V gene: TRBV5-5; CDR3 DNA: TGTGCCAGCAGCTTTAGGGGACTAGCGGGAGATGTTACCGGGGAGCTGTTTTTT; CDR3 protein: CASSFRGLAGDVTGELFF
J gene: TRBJ2-3; D gene: .; clone size: .; V gene: TRBV19; CDR3 DNA: TGTGCCACCGCATTTGGAGGGGGCTTCACAGATACGCAGTATTTT; CDR3 protein: CATAFGGGFTDTQYF
J gene: TRBJ2-3; D gene: .; clone size: .; V gene: TRBV18; CDR3 DNA: TGTGCCAGCTCACCTCTAGCCGCAACTAGCACAGATACGCAGTATTTT; CDR3 protein: CASSPLAATSTDTQYF
J gene: TRBJ1-6; D gene: TRBD1; clone size: few; V gene: TRBV14; CDR3 DNA: TGTGCCAGCAGCCAGCGACAGGGGGCTTTTTCCTATAATTCACCCCTCCACTTT; CDR3 protein: CASSQRQGAFSYNSPLHF
J gene: TRBJ1-2; D gene: .; clone size: .; V gene: TRBV6-6; CDR3 DNA: TGTGCCAGCAGCCCAGGGGTTAACTATGGCTACACCTTC; CDR3 protein: CASSPGVNYGYTF
J gene: TRBJ2-1; D gene: .; clone size: .; V gene: TRBV19; CDR3 DNA: TGTGCCAGTAGTCAGACTAGGAACCATGAGCAGTTCTTC; CDR3 protein: CASSQTRNHEQFF
J gene: TRBJ2-7; D gene: .; clone size: .; V gene: TRBV3-1/TRBV3-2; CDR3 DNA: TGTGCCAGCAGCCAAATCGAGAGCGGATCCTACGAGCAGTACTTC; CDR3 protein: CASSQIESGSYEQYF
J gene: TRBJ1-1; D gene: .; clone size: many; V gene: TRBV2; CDR3 DNA: TGTGCCAGCCGACTACTGAACACTGAAGCTTTCTTT; CDR3 protein: CASRLLNTEAFF
J gene: TRBJ1-1; D gene: TRBD1; clone size: .; V gene: TRBV19; CDR3 DNA: TGTGCCAGTAGTAGGACAGGTCTCTTGGCTTTCTTT; CDR3 protein: CASSRTGLLAFF
J gene: TRBJ2-7; D gene: .; clone size: few; V gene: TRBV11-2; CDR3 DNA: TGTGCCAGCAGCTCCGGGACTCTTAGCATCGAGCAGTACTTC; CDR3 protein: CASSSGTLSIEQYF
J gene: TRBJ2-7; D gene: .; clone size: .; V gene: TRBV10-3; CDR3 DNA: TGTGCCATCAGTGACTCCCTAGCGAGTAGCTCCTACGAGCAGTACTTC; CDR3 protein: CAISDSLASSSYEQYF